The present T cell receptor beta chain was sequenced within a study of human T cells and chemical hapten exposure. Study at large: Small pooled library volume differences mainly caused per-sample TCR yield variation.

The CDR3 totals 13 residues. V lost 2 bases and J 4 bases, leaving 8 bases between the germline ends. The germline V gene has CDR1 SGHTA and CDR2 FQGNSA. Overall study findings and caveats: With regard to DPC sensitization, TCRs above 1 in 1000 frequency did not change.

During construction of the library, unique molecular identifiers were attached to individual cDNA molecules for quantitative, reproducible TCR counting. Original processing methods: Samples held a median of 95,638 TCRs, range roughly 20,000–700,000. TCRdb re-called the RACE reads through MiXCR, storing one row per CDR3 protein. TCRdb, not the original authors, processed these V and J calls. The data contain approximately 59,000 distinct CDR3 sequences, around 6.1% of them seen just once; the ten biggest clones take up roughly 3.5%. Described time point: healthy volunteer bleed at 6 weeks. RNA extraction used unfractionated whole blood as the source of total RNA. This clonotype was picked up a small number of times. Its antigen is still unknown.

This clonotype originated in a female donor in good health. Some clones in this sample may be carry-over from other donors' samples. The chain carries TRBV7-2 and TRBJ2-5; D unclear. Source material: whole blood. In nucleotides, the CDR3 is TGTGCCAGCAGCTTAATAAGCACAGAGACCCAGTACTTC. Translated, it gives CASSLISTETQYF.